One and the same sample provided the 20 T cell receptor beta chains below, sequenced in a study of blood T cell repertoires in COVID-19. Only in-frame clones appear in the TCRdb table, and some are missing; sequencing was by immunoSEQ multiplex PCR. The repertoire consists of roughly 98,000 clones, with around 82% occurring once and the leading ten covering 9.5% to 13%. Material for sequencing was peripheral blood. The receptors stem from a man aged 65-85 years with active or convalescent COVID-19.

V gene TRBV12-5 combines with J gene TRBJ1-5; unclear D gene. Per the germline V gene, CDR1 is LGHNT and CDR2 is FRNRAP. The V gene lost 1 base and the J gene lost 6 bases, with 19 bases spanning the gap. This CDR3 has 17 residues. The CDR3 bases are TGTGCTAGTGGTTTGGGGTCCGGCGGTGCGGGTGGTCAGCCCCAGCATTTT. Residues: CASGLGSGGAGGQPQHF.

The chain uses TRBV7-6 and TRBJ1-6, with TRBD1 matching 7 bases. The CDR3 runs to 15 residues. V lost 6 bases, J lost 5 bases, and 7 bases stayed unmatched. Looked up from germline, CDR1 is SGHVS and CDR2 is FNYEAQ. CDR3: CASSSGTANNSPLHF. Written as DNA, the CDR3 is TGTGCCAGCAGTTCCGGGACAGCTAATAATTCACCCCTCCACTTT. Filled out from reference TRBV7-6 and TRBJ1-6, the complete variable domain reads GAGVSQSPRYKVTKRGQDVALRCDPISGHVSLYWYRQALGQGPEFLTYFNYEAQQDKSGLPNDRFSAERPEGSISTLTIQRTEQRDSAMYRCASSSGTANNSPLHFGNGTRLTVT.

This chain uses TRBV6-5 with TRBJ1-1; D might be TRBD1 (5 bases). The CDR3 spans 14 residues. Trimming took off 5 bases at V and 5 bases at J, with 15 bases between the two ends. Looked up from germline, CDR1 is MNHEY and CDR2 is SVGAGI. CDR3 DNA sequence: TGTGCCAGCAGTAAAAGGGTGGGGGGAACTGAAGCTTTCTTT. Translating it yields CASSKRVGGTEAFF.

V usage is TRBV6-5 and J usage is TRBJ1-1; no clear D. Germline V CDR1 and CDR2: MNHEY, SVGAGI. The CDR3 runs 11 residues. Trimming removed 7 bases at V and 1 base at J, with 4 bases between. The CDR3 sequence is CASTKNTEAFF. CDR3 nucleotide sequence: TGTGCCAGCACAAAGAACACTGAAGCTTTCTTT.

The chain carries TRBV30 and TRBJ1-5; the D gene is possibly TRBD1 (5 bases). Germline V gives CDR1 GTSNPN, CDR2 SVGIG (reference sequence). This CDR3 has 14 residues. Between the trimmed V and J ends, which lost 3 bases and 0 bases, there was a span of 9 bases. CDR3 bases: TGTGCCTGGAGACCCAGGGATAGCAATCAGCCCCAGCATTTT. Its protein is CAWRPRDSNQPQHF.

CDR3 in DNA: TGTGCCAGCAGTTTAGGCCCTCAGGGCCAGCAGCCCCAGCATTTT. Residues: CASSLGPQGQQPQHF. V and J are TRBV6-5 and TRBJ1-5, with D maybe TRBD1 (5 bases). The CDR3 runs 15 residues. The germline V gene has CDR1 MNHEY and CDR2 SVGAGI. Trimming removed 4 bases at V and 7 bases at J, with 17 bases between.

A single count supports this clone. This rearrangement joins TRBV2 to TRBJ2-7, with a weak D call TRBD2 (6 bases). Germline V gene sequence: CDR1 SNHLY, CDR2 FYNNEI. The CDR3 sequence is 14 residues long. V shed 5 bases and J shed 1 base, with 12 bases lying between them. Written as DNA, the CDR3 is TGTGCCAGCAGTTCAGCGGGTGGATCCTACGAGCAGTACTTC. Amino acids: CASSSAGGSYEQYF.

The chain couples TRBV10-2 to TRBJ2-1, with 15 bases identical to TRBD2. With 5 bases clipped from V and 0 bases from J, the junction kept 14 bases outside the gene matches. This CDR3 has 21 amino acids. Germline CDR1 and CDR2: WSHSY and SAAADI. CDR3: CASSQLPGLAGGPSSYNEQFF. The CDR3 DNA reads as TGCGCCAGCAGTCAACTTCCGGGACTAGCGGGGGGCCCTAGCTCCTACAATGAGCAGTTCTTC.

V gene TRBV12-5 combines with J gene TRBJ2-7; D gene ambiguous. The CDR3 contains 12 residues. Per germline, CDR1 LGHNT and CDR2 FRNRAP. Trimming shortened V by 8 bases and J by 4 bases, and 12 bases separated the two germline ends. The CDR3 loop reads CASSRLVYEQYF. Here the CDR3 DNA reads TGTGCTAGTAGCAGGTTGGTTTACGAGCAGTACTTC.

The rearrangement uses TRBV9 and TRBJ1-1; D perhaps matches TRBD1 (5 bases). The CDR3 loop spans 15 amino acids. Trimming removed 1 base from V and 1 base from J, with 11 bases in between. CDR1 is SGDLS, CDR2 YYNGEE, per germline. Written as DNA, the CDR3 is TGTGCCAGCAGCGTAAGCCCCGGACAGAACACTGAAGCTTTCTTT. It encodes CASSVSPGQNTEAFF.

This sequence joins TRBV7-8 and TRBJ1-6, with 8 bases fitting TRBD1. V shed 5 bases, J shed 8 bases, and the junction held 8 bases outside the gene matches. Germline V CDR1 and CDR2: SGHVS, FQNEAQ. The CDR3 runs to 15 residues. The CDR3 loop is CASSPRDRSYSPLHF. DNA for the CDR3: TGTGCCAGCAGCCCCCGGGACAGGAGCTATTCACCCCTCCACTTT.

This chain joins TRBV3-1 (or the pseudogene TRBV3-2) and TRBJ2-1, with a weak D call TRBD2 (6 bases). The germline V gene encodes CDR1 LGHDT and CDR2 YNNKEL (reference sequence). V lost 8 bases and J 0 bases, leaving 20 bases between the germline ends. The CDR3 has 17 residues. The chain's CDR3 is CASGSRLAGSSYNEQFF. The CDR3 DNA reads TGTGCCAGCGGGAGTCGTTTGGCCGGGAGCTCCTACAATGAGCAGTTCTTC.

J is TRBJ2-3 and V is TRBV6-4, with D maybe TRBD2 (6 bases). The CDR3 totals 15 residues. The V gene's germline CDR1 is MRHNA and CDR2 SNTAGT. Trimming shortened V by 4 bases and J by 4 bases, and 15 bases separated the two germline ends. CDR3 sequence (DNA): TGTGCCAGCAGTGTAACGGCAGGAGGGGCAGATACGCAGTATTTT. Translating it yields CASSVTAGGADTQYF.

The genes are TRBV19 and TRBJ1-3, with D possibly matching TRBD1 (5 bases). The CDR3 is 15 residues long. Germline CDR1 and CDR2: LNHDA and SQIVND (reference sequence). The V end was cut by 7 bases, the J end by 0 bases, with 13 bases between. CDR3 nucleotide sequence: TGTGCCAGTACCATGGGGACTCCCTCTGGAAACACCATATATTTT. It yields the protein CASTMGTPSGNTIYF.

The chain recombines TRBV4-2 with TRBJ2-3; the D gene is possibly TRBD2 (7 bases). V gave up 4 bases and J gave up 6 bases, with 17 bases separating them. Germline CDR1 is LGHNA and CDR2 is YNFKEQ. The CDR3 totals 15 residues. The CDR3: CASSLLGGAKDTQYF. Written as DNA, the CDR3 is TGTGCCAGCAGCCTCCTGGGGGGGGCCAAGGATACGCAGTATTTT.

The gene calls are TRBV2 and TRBJ2-1, with a possible D match to TRBD2 (6 bases). The CDR3 has 17 residues. Trimming removed 10 bases from V and 1 base from J, with 23 bases in between. Germline V gives CDR1 SNHLY, CDR2 FYNNEI. The CDR3 DNA sequence: TGTGCCACCCCAAGGTTCCCTGCGGGGAAATCCTACAATGAGCAGTTCTTC. Translation: CATPRFPAGKSYNEQFF.

The J gene is TRBJ1-4, the V gene TRBV3-1 (or the pseudogene TRBV3-2); 7 nucleotides align to TRBD1. Per the germline V gene, CDR1 is LGHDT and CDR2 is YNNKEL (reference sequence). The CDR3 consists of 15 residues. V dropped 2 bases and J dropped 2; count of bases not matched to a gene: 2. CDR3 residues: CASSQPGQTNEKLFF. For the CDR3, the DNA is TGTGCCAGCAGCCAACCGGGACAGACTAATGAAAAACTGTTTTTT.

CDR3 region: CASSSGWGETQYF. The CDR3 DNA follows: TGTGCCAGCAGCTCAGGGTGGGGCGAGACCCAGTACTTC. The chain recombines TRBV11-2 with TRBJ2-5; a weak D match, TRBD1 (5 bases). Trimming stripped 4 bases from V and 5 bases from J, with 11 bases between. The CDR3 is 13 amino acids. From germline, CDR1 is SGHAT and CDR2 FQNNGV.

The J gene is TRBJ1-4, the V gene TRBV29-1; D remains unclear. The V gene's germline CDR1 is SQVTM and CDR2 ANQGSEA. This CDR3 has 13 amino acids. V was clipped by 7 bases and J by 4 bases, with 13 bases between them. CDR3 nucleotides: TGCAGCGCCTCGCGCGGATTTAATGAAAAACTGTTTTTT. It translates to CSASRGFNEKLFF.

V gene TRBV5-4 combines with J gene TRBJ2-5, with TRBD1 as a possible D gene (6 bases). V was shortened by 4 bases and J by 4 bases, with 11 bases between the two germline ends. Germline-derived CDR1 and CDR2 are SGHNT and YYREEE (reference sequence). CDR3 length equals 13 residues. This CDR3 reads CASSTRGGETQYF. In nucleotides, the CDR3 is TGTGCCAGCAGCACCCGAGGGGGAGAGACCCAGTACTTC. The full variable domain, completed using reference TRBV5-4 and TRBJ2-5, is ETGVTQSPTHLIKTRGQQVTLRCSSQSGHNTVSWYQQALGQGPQFIFQYYREEENGRGNFPPRFSGLQFPNYSSELNVNALELDDSALYLCASSTRGGETQYFGPGTRLLVL.